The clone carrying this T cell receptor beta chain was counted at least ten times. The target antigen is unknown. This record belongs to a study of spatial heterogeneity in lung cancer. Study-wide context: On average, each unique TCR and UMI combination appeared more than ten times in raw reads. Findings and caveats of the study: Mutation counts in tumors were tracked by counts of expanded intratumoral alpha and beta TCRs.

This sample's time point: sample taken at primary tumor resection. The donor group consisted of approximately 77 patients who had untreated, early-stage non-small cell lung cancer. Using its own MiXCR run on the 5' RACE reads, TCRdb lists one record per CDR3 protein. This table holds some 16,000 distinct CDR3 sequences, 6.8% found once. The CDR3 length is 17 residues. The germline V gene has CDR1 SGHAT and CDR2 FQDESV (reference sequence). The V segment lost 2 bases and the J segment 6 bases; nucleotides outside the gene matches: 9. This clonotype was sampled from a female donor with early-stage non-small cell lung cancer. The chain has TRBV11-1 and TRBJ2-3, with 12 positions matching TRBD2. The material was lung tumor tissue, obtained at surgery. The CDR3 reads CASSLMVTSGGLDTQYF. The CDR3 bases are TGTGCCAGCAGCTTAATGGTTACTAGCGGGGGGTTGGATACGCAGTATTTT.